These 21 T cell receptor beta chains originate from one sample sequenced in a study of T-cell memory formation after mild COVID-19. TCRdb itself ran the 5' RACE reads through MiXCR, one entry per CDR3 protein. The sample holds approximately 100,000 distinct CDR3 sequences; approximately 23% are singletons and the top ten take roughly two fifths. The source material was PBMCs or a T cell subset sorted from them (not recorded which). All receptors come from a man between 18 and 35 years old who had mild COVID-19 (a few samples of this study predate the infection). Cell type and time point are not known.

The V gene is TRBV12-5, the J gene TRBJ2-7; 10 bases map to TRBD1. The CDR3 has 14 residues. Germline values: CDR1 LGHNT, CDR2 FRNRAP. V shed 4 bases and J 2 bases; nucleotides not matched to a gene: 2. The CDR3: CASGWGTGAYEQYF. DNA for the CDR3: TGTGCTAGTGGTTGGGGGACAGGGGCCTACGAGCAGTACTTC.

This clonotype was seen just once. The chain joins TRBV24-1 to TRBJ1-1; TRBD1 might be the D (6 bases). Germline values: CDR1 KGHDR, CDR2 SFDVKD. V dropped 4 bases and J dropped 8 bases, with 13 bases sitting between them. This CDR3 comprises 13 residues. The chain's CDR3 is CATSDGGGPEAFF. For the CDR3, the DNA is TGTGCCACCAGTGACGGAGGGGGTCCCGAAGCTTTCTTT.

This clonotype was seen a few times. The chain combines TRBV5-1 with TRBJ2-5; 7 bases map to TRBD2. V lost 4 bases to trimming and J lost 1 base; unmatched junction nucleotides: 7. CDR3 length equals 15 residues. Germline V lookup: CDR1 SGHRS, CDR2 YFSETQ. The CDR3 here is CASSTPGGIQETQYF. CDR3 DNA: TGCGCCAGCAGCACGCCCGGGGGGATCCAAGAGACCCAGTACTTC.

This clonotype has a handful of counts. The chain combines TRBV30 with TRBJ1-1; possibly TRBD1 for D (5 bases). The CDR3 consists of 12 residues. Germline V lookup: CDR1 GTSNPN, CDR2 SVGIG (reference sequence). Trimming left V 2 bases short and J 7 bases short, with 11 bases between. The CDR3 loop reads CAWSRGAFEAFF. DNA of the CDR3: TGTGCCTGGAGTCGCGGGGCCTTTGAAGCTTTCTTT.

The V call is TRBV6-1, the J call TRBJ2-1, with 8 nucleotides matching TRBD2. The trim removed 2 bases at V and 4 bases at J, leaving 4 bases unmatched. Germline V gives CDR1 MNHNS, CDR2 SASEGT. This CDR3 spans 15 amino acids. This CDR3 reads CASSENSGGYNEQFF. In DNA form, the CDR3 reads TGTGCCAGCAGTGAAAACAGCGGGGGATACAATGAGCAGTTCTTC.

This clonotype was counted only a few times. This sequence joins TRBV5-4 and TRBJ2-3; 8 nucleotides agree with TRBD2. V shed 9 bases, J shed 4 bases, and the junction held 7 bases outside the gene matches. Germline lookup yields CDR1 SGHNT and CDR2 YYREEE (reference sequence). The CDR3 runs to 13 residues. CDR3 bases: TGTGCCACCCAAAGCGGGAGTGCAGATACGCAGTATTTT. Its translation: CATQSGSADTQYF.

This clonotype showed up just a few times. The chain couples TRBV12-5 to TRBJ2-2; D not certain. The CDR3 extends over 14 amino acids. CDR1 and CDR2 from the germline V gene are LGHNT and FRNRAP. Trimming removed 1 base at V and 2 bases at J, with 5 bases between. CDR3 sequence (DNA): TGTGCTAGTGGTTTGGCCCAAAACACCGGGGAGCTGTTTTTT. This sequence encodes CASGLAQNTGELFF.

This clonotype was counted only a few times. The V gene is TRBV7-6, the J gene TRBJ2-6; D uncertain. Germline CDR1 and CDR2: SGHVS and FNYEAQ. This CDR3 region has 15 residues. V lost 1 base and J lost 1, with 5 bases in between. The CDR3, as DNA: TGTGCCAGCAGCTTAGGAAGGTCTGGGGCCAACGTCCTGACTTTC. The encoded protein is CASSLGRSGANVLTF. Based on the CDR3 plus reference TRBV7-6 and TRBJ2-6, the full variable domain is GAGVSQSPRYKVTKRGQDVALRCDPISGHVSLYWYRQALGQGPEFLTYFNYEAQQDKSGLPNDRFSAERPEGSISTLTIQRTEQRDSAMYRCASSLGRSGANVLTFGAGSRLTVL.

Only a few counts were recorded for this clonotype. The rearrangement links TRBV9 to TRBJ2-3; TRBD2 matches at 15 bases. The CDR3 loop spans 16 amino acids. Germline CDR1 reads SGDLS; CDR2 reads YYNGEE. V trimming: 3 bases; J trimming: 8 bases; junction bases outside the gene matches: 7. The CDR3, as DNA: TGTGCCAGCAGCGGCGGACTAGCGGGGGGGCAAGGTACGCAGTATTTT. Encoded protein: CASSGGLAGGQGTQYF.

This chain's CDR3 is CASSQEDRAAEQYF. The CDR3 DNA is TGCGCCAGCAGCCAAGAAGACAGGGCGGCCGAGCAGTACTTC. This sequence joins TRBV4-1 and TRBJ2-7; 7 nucleotides match TRBD1. V dropped 0 bases and J dropped 6; count of bases not matched to a gene: 5. The CDR3 contains 14 residues. Germline CDR1 MGHRA, CDR2 YSYEKL.

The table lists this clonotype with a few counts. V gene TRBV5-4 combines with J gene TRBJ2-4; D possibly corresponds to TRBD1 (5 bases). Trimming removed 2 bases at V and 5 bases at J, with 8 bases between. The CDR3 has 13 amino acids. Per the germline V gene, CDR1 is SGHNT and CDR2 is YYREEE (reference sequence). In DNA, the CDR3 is TGTGCCAGCAGCTTTGCCAGGGAAAACATTCAGTACTTC. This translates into CASSFARENIQYF. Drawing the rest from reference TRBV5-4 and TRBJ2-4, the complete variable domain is ETGVTQSPTHLIKTRGQQVTLRCSSQSGHNTVSWYQQALGQGPQFIFQYYREEENGRGNFPPRFSGLQFPNYSSELNVNALELDDSALYLCASSFARENIQYFGAGTRLSVL.

The CDR3 reads CASSSNEGEDYGYTF. The CDR3 DNA is TGTGCCAGCAGCTCAAACGAGGGGGAGGACTATGGCTACACCTTC. The chain links TRBV7-9 to TRBJ1-2, with D possibly TRBD1 on 6 matching bases. The CDR3 sequence is 15 residues long. V was pared by 4 bases and J by 3 bases, with 15 bases between. Germline CDR1 SEHNR, CDR2 FQNEAQ (reference sequence).

CDR3 residues: CASSLGGQGFETQYF. CDR3 in DNA: TGTGCCAGCAGCTTGGGCGGACAGGGTTTCGAGACCCAGTACTTC. The chain couples TRBV5-6 to TRBJ2-5; 8 positions agree with TRBD1. The V gene end was trimmed by 0 bases and the J gene end by 5 bases; junction bases not matched to a gene: 6. This CDR3 spans 15 amino acids. From germline, CDR1 is SGHDT and CDR2 YYEEEE.

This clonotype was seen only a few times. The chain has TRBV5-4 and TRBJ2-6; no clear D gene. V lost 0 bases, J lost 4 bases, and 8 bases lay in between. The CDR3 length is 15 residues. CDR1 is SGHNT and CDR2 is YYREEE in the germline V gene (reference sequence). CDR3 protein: CASSLAVAGANVLTF. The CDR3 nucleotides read TGTGCCAGCAGCTTGGCAGTTGCCGGGGCCAACGTCCTGACTTTC.

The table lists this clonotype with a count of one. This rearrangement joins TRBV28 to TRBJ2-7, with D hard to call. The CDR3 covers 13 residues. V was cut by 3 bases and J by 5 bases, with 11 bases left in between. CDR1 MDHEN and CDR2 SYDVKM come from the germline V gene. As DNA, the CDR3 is TGTGCCAGCAGTTTTTCGGCAGGACACGAGCAGTACGTC. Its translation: CASSFSAGHEQYV.

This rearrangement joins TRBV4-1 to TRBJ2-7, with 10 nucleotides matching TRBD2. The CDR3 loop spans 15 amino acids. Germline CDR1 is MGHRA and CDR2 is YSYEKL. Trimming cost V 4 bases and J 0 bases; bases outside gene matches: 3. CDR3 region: CASSLTSGTSYEQYV. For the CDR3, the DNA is TGCGCCAGCAGCCTTACTAGCGGGACCTCCTACGAGCAGTACGTC.

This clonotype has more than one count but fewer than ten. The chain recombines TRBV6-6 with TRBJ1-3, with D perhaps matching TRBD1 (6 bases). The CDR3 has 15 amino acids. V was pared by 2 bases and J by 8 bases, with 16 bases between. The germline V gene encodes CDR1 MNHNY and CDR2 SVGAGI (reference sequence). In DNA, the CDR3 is TGTGCCAGCAGTTACCCACCCCCCAGGGGAGACACCATATATTTT. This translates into CASSYPPPRGDTIYF.

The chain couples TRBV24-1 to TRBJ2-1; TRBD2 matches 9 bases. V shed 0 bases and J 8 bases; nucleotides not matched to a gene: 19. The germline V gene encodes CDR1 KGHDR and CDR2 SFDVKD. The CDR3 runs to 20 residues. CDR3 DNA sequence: TGTGCCACCAGTGATTTGCAAGTTGGAACTAGCGGGCCCCCCCCACATGAGCAGTTCTTC. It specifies CATSDLQVGTSGPPPHEQFF.

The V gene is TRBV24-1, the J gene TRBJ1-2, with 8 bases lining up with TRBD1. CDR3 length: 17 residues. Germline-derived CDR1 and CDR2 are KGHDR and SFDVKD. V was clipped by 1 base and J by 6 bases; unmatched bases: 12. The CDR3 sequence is CATSDFTNPRTGHGYTF. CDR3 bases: TGTGCCACCAGTGATTTTACGAACCCGAGGACAGGGCATGGCTACACCTTC.

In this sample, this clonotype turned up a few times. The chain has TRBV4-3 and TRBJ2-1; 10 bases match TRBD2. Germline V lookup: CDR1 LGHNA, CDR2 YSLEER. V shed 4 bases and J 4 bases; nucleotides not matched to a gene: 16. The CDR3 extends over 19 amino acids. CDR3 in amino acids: CASSLEGGSGLAEYNEQFF. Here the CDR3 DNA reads TGCGCCAGCAGCCTAGAGGGAGGTAGCGGACTAGCGGAATACAATGAGCAGTTCTTC.

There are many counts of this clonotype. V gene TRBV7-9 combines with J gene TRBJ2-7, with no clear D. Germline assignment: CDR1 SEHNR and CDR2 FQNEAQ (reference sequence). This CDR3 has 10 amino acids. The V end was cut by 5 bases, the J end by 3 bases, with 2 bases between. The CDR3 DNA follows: TGTGCCAGCAGCGGCTACGAGCAGTACTTC. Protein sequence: CASSGYEQYF.